This T cell receptor (beta chain) was identified in a study of blood T cell repertoires in COVID-19. Study background: Researchers got acute and convalescent COVID-19 samples from the United States, Italy and Spain.

Participant ages covered roughly 18 to 90 years across around 22 US areas. Grouping used clinical history reported by participants in a survey and questionnaire. Measured with immunoSEQ multiplex PCR; TCRdb has only the in-frame clones, and not every one. The sample has approximately 130,000 clones; around four fifths are singletons. Germline trimming cut 4 bases from V and 2 bases from J; bases unmatched to any gene: 7. Germline V gene sequence: CDR1 SEHNR, CDR2 FQNEAQ (reference sequence). CDR3 length: 16 amino acids. The rearrangement links TRBV7-9 to TRBJ2-1; 8 bases match TRBD1. The sequence was obtained from a man aged 30 to 39 who had recovered from COVID-19. The material sequenced was PBMCs or T cells enriched from blood (not recorded which). The CDR3 bases are TGTGCCAGCAGCTCCAGACAGGGGATAACCTACAATGAGCAGTTCTTC. It translates to CASSSRQGITYNEQFF.